The subject of this entry is one T cell receptor beta chain. The record originates from a study of CD8+ T cells in alopecia areata. Sequencing relied on a cDNA template that was reverse transcribed from extracted RNA. Clones were sequenced by immunoSEQ multiplex PCR, and TCRdb holds only the in-frame ones, with some missing. The sample carries about 200,000 clones, around 62% recorded once. This CDR3 comprises 13 residues. Trimming removed 3 bases from V and 1 base from J, with 9 bases in between. CDR1 is SQVTM, CDR2 ANQGSEA, per germline. The chain has TRBV29-1 and TRBJ1-1; D possibly corresponds to TRBD1 (6 bases). Sequencing was performed on CD4+ T cells sorted from blood, taken at week 0. The origin of this receptor is a human donor with alopecia areata. The CDR3 region has the DNA TGCAGCGTTGATAGGACAGCGAACACTGAAGCTTTCTTT. This gives the protein CSVDRTANTEAFF.